One and the same sample provided the 22 T cell receptor beta chains below, sequenced in a study of blood T cell repertoires in COVID-19. Produced via immunoSEQ multiplex PCR; TCRdb's table is partial and in-frame only. The sample lists around 100,000 clones; about 88% were seen once. Source material: peripheral blood. The receptors here all came from a man aged 40-50 years with acute or convalescent COVID-19.

V and J are TRBV19 and TRBJ1-4, with TRBD1 as a possible D gene (5 bases). Germline-derived CDR1 and CDR2 are LNHDA and SQIVND (reference sequence). This CDR3 has 13 amino acids. Trimming removed 8 bases at V and 4 bases at J, with 11 bases between. Here the CDR3 DNA reads TGTGCCAGTCGGGTACAGGATAATGAAAAACTGTTTTTT. Amino acids: CASRVQDNEKLFF.

The V call is TRBV5-1, the J call TRBJ2-5; possible D gene TRBD2, 5 bases. The V and J ends lost 1 base and 5 bases respectively, with 9 bases between them. Germline V CDR1 and CDR2: SGHRS, YFSETQ. The CDR3 runs 13 residues. CDR3 sequence reads: CASSLLDSETQYF. In nucleotides, the CDR3 is TGCGCCAGCAGCTTGTTGGACTCTGAGACCCAGTACTTC.

This chain joins TRBV7-2 and TRBJ2-3, with TRBD1 identical over 9 bases. This CDR3 contains 17 residues. Germline values: CDR1 SGHTA, CDR2 FQGNSA. V lost 4 bases and J lost 4; bases outside the gene matches: 12. The CDR3 DNA reads TGTGCCAGCAGCTCAGCCGGGACAGGGTATTCCTCAGATACGCAGTATTTT. It translates to CASSSAGTGYSSDTQYF.

The chain employs TRBV5-1 and TRBJ1-2; the match to TRBD1 covers 7 bases. J lost 0 bases, V lost 4 bases, and 3 bases had no gene match. Germline V gene lookup returns CDR1 SGHRS and CDR2 YFSETQ. The CDR3 has 14 residues. CDR3 nucleotide sequence: TGCGCCAGCAGCGAACAGGGGTCTAACTATGGCTACACCTTC. Translating gives CASSEQGSNYGYTF. The whole variable domain, remainder taken from reference TRBV5-1 and TRBJ1-2, is KAGVTQTPRYLIKTRGQQVTLSCSPISGHRSVSWYQQTPGQGLQFLFEYFSETQRNKGNFPGRFSGRQFSNSRSEMNVSTLELGDSALYLCASSEQGSNYGYTFGSGTRLTVV.

J is TRBJ1-1 and V is TRBV6-5; possible D gene TRBD1, 6 bases. CDR1 and CDR2 (germline): MNHEY, SVGAGI. V gave up 6 bases and J gave up 0 bases, with 14 bases separating them. The CDR3 spans 15 residues. The CDR3 sequence: CASSLQGSLNTEAFF. CDR3 DNA sequence: TGTGCCAGCAGCTTACAGGGATCCCTGAACACTGAAGCTTTCTTT.

This chain links TRBV5-1 with TRBJ1-2, with D possibly being TRBD1 (5 bases). Germline V gives CDR1 SGHRS, CDR2 YFSETQ. CDR3 size: 16 residues. V was clipped by 4 bases and J by 5 bases, with 21 bases between them. CDR3 protein: CASSPQDTDWEYGYTF. CDR3 coding DNA: TGCGCCAGCAGCCCCCAGGACACGGATTGGGAATATGGCTACACCTTC.

This clone appeared once. The chain combines TRBV11-3 with TRBJ2-1; 9 bases are shared with TRBD2. Germline CDR1 SGHNT, CDR2 YENEEA. Trimming took 5 bases from V and 12 from J; bases not matched to a gene: 5. The CDR3 covers 12 residues. The CDR3 DNA follows: TGTGCCAGCAGCCGCGGGAGGGATCGGCAGTTCTTC. Amino acids: CASSRGRDRQFF.

CDR3 loop: CASSVGDTHTPSYEQYF. The CDR3 region has the DNA TGTGCCAGCAGCGTAGGGGACACCCATACCCCCTCCTACGAGCAGTACTTC. The J gene is TRBJ2-7, the V gene TRBV9, with a weak D call TRBD1 (6 bases). The CDR3 length is 17 residues. The V and J ends lost 0 bases and 0 bases respectively, with 16 bases between them. CDR1 and CDR2 from the germline V gene are SGDLS and YYNGEE.

The gene calls are TRBV3-1 (or the pseudogene TRBV3-2) and TRBJ2-3; TRBD2 matches at 8 bases. Germline trimming cut 4 bases from V and 0 bases from J; bases unmatched to any gene: 6. Germline V gene sequence: CDR1 LGHDT, CDR2 YNNKEL (reference sequence). The CDR3 contains 16 residues. DNA for the CDR3: TGTGCCAGCAGCCCCAAGCGGGGGCGTAGCACAGATACGCAGTATTTT. It encodes CASSPKRGRSTDTQYF.

The rearrangement links TRBV4-1 to TRBJ1-4; 9 positions agree with TRBD1. The CDR3 spans 15 residues. V lost 6 bases to trimming and J lost 4 bases; unmatched junction nucleotides: 6. Germline loops: CDR1 MGHRA, CDR2 YSYEKL. The CDR3 sequence is CASRPLGQGNEKLFF. In DNA, the CDR3 is TGCGCCAGCAGGCCACTGGGACAGGGTAATGAAAAACTGTTTTTT.

The rearrangement joins TRBV4-2 to TRBJ1-2; D is undetermined. Trimming took off 0 bases at V and 6 bases at J, with 11 bases between the two ends. Germline V lookup: CDR1 LGHNA, CDR2 YNFKEQ. The CDR3 totals 14 residues. DNA of the CDR3: TGTGCCAGCAGCCAAGATAGATCAGGAAATGGCTACACCTTC. Protein product: CASSQDRSGNGYTF.

The rearrangement joins TRBV9 to TRBJ1-4; D is perhaps TRBD1 (5 bases). This CDR3 has 15 residues. Germline CDR1 reads SGDLS; CDR2 reads YYNGEE. V was shortened by 4 bases and J by 5 bases, with 15 bases between the two germline ends. This CDR3 reads CASSPQVSGNEKLFF. CDR3 DNA sequence: TGTGCCAGCAGCCCCCAAGTTTCAGGGAATGAAAAACTGTTTTTT.

This chain uses TRBV2 with TRBJ2-3; D is possibly TRBD2 (6 bases). CDR1 SNHLY and CDR2 FYNNEI come from the germline V gene. This CDR3 has 16 residues. V shed 2 bases and J shed 2 bases, with 14 bases lying between them. The CDR3 nucleotides are TGTGCCAGCAGTGAATTGGCGGGGACTCACACAGATACGCAGTATTTT. This sequence encodes CASSELAGTHTDTQYF.

This rearrangement joins TRBV3-1 (or the pseudogene TRBV3-2) to TRBJ2-3, with a possible D match to TRBD2 (6 bases). Germline assignment: CDR1 LGHDT and CDR2 YNNKEL (reference sequence). CDR3 size: 14 residues. The V end lost 2 bases, the J end lost 6 bases, and 12 bases lay between the germline ends. CDR3 in amino acids: CASSQLASVDTQYF. The CDR3 DNA follows: TGTGCCAGCAGCCAACTCGCTAGCGTGGATACGCAGTATTTT.

The rearrangement links TRBV5-1 to TRBJ1-2, with 9 bases identical to TRBD1. CDR1 and CDR2 (germline): SGHRS, YFSETQ. V lost 0 bases to trimming and J lost 5 bases; unmatched junction nucleotides: 5. The CDR3 is made up of 15 amino acids. The CDR3 sequence: CASSLDPGQGYGYTF. The DNA for the CDR3 is TGCGCCAGCAGCTTGGATCCGGGACAGGGATATGGCTACACCTTC.

The chain links TRBV25-1 to TRBJ1-1, with TRBD1 matching 9 bases. From germline, CDR1 is MGHDK and CDR2 SYGVNS. This CDR3 comprises 18 residues. J was trimmed by 5 bases and V by 1 base; bases with no gene match: 14. In nucleotides, the CDR3 is TGTGCCAGCAGTGAATTGAGGATACAGGGGGCCTCCCCTACTGAAGCTTTCTTT. It encodes CASSELRIQGASPTEAFF.

The rearrangement links TRBV27 to TRBJ1-4; 10 bases are shared with TRBD1. Germline V CDR1 and CDR2: MNHEY, SMNVEV (reference sequence). The CDR3 runs to 14 residues. V trimming: 4 bases; J trimming: 6 bases; junction bases outside the gene matches: 2. The CDR3 region is CASSSGTGDEKLFF. In DNA form, the CDR3 reads TGTGCCAGCAGTTCGGGGACAGGGGATGAAAAACTGTTTTTT.

This chain links TRBV24-1 with TRBJ2-5; D is unresolved. V shed 4 bases and J shed 4 bases, with 12 bases lying between them. This CDR3 has 14 amino acids. The germline V gene encodes CDR1 KGHDR and CDR2 SFDVKD. CDR3 in amino acids: CATSDSGLIETQYF. The CDR3 nucleotides are TGTGCCACCAGTGACTCCGGGTTAATAGAGACCCAGTACTTC.

This clone was detected once. This sequence joins TRBV20-1 and TRBJ2-3; D is uncertain. The germline gives CDR1 DFQATT, CDR2 SNEGSKA (reference sequence). Trimming removed 3 bases at V and 0 bases at J, with 10 bases between. The CDR3 covers 14 residues. The CDR3 region has the DNA TGCAGTGCTAGTGTACAGATTAGCACAGATACGCAGTATTTT. Residues: CSASVQISTDTQYF.

The V and J genes are TRBV24-1 and TRBJ2-6; possible D gene TRBD2, 6 bases. The V end was cut by 9 bases, the J end by 2 bases, with 13 bases between. Germline values: CDR1 KGHDR, CDR2 SFDVKD. This CDR3 has 15 amino acids. The chain's CDR3 is CATSRGAAGANVLTF. In DNA form, the CDR3 reads TGTGCCACCTCCCGCGGGGCGGCTGGGGCCAACGTCCTGACTTTC.

The CDR3 DNA sequence: TGTGCCAGCAGCCACCGGGTCTTTACTGAAGCTTTCTTT. It translates to CASSHRVFTEAFF. This sequence joins TRBV14 and TRBJ1-1; D gene unclear. The germline V and J ends were trimmed by 3 bases and 5 bases, with 10 bases remaining between them. The CDR3 runs to 13 residues. Per the germline V gene, CDR1 is SGHDN and CDR2 is FVKESK.

There are a few counts of this clone. This chain connects TRBV6-4 to TRBJ2-3; 16 positions agree with TRBD2. V trimming: 4 bases; J trimming: 4 bases; junction bases outside the gene matches: 8. The CDR3 has 18 residues. From germline, CDR1 is MRHNA and CDR2 SNTAGT. For the CDR3, the DNA is TGTGCCAGCAGTGCCGGGACTAGCGGGGGGGCCGTGGCAGATACGCAGTATTTT. It yields the protein CASSAGTSGGAVADTQYF.